The present T cell receptor (beta chain) was sequenced within a study of T cell responses to AZD1222 COVID-19 vaccine. Remarks on this clone: Its cognate antigen is unknown.

CDR1 and CDR2 (germline): SGHRS, YFSETQ. With 4 bases removed from V and 4 bases from J, the gap between germline ends came to 12 bases. The CDR3 covers 15 residues. The study, taken as a whole, reports: Samples come after the peak T cell response, not at day 14. Seropositive AZD1222 recipients at baseline numbered only 5 or 6. Spike as a whole was targeted by vaccine-associated CD4 TCRs, dominant at 160-218 and 743-854.

The assay was immunoSEQ multiplex PCR, and TCRdb's table has in-frame clones only and misses some. The top ten hold 2.5% to 4% of the sample, which has some 140,000 clones, 92% seen once. The source of this sequence is an adult in good health. The genes are TRBV5-1 and TRBJ2-6; perhaps TRBD1 as D (6 bases). The source material was peripheral blood, sampled on day 0 of AZD1222 vaccination. The CDR3 reads CASSDGGTGANVLTF. The CDR3 DNA follows: TGCGCCAGCAGCGATGGGGGCACGGGGGCCAACGTCCTGACTTTC.